This T cell receptor (beta chain) was captured by sequencing in a study of shared clonotypes between healthy human individuals. Study conclusions and caveats: Rarefaction showed that sequencing of sorted subsets was incomplete (despite large depth). How much donors shared clonotypes was expected to be affected by sequencing depth.

Method: immunoSEQ multiplex PCR; TCRdb's copy keeps in-frame clones and lacks some. The profile shows approximately 810,000 clones, 85% to 95% of them singletons. As regards this clone: The antigen remains unidentified.

The V end lost 4 bases, the J end lost 5 bases, and 8 bases lay between the germline ends. The CDR3 runs to 12 residues. Germline-derived CDR1 and CDR2 are MNHEY and SVGAGI. Positively selected for CCR7, the CD45RO-negative cells used as naive CD8 cells excluded terminally differentiated effector memory CD45RA+ cells. The genes are TRBV6-5 and TRBJ1-2; no firm D call. The TCR sequence derives from a man aged 30-40 years in good health. The specimen sequenced was naive CD8+ T cells sorted from blood. The CDR3 coding sequence is TGTGCCAGCAGTTCGCCCCGTTATGGCTACACCTTC. Translation: CASSSPRYGYTF.